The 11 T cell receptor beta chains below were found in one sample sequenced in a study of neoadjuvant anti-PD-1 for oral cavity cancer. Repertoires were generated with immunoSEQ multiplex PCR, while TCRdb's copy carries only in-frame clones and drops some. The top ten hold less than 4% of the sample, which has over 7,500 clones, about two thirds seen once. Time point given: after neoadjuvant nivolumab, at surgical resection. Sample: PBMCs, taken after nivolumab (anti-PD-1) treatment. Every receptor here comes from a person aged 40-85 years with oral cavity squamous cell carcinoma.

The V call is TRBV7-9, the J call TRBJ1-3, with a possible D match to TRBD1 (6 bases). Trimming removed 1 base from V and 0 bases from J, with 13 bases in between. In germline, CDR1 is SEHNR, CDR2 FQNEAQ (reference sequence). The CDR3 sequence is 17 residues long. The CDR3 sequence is CASSLGAGGVSGNTIYF. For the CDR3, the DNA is TGTGCCAGCAGCTTAGGGGCTGGGGGCGTCTCTGGAAACACCATATATTTT.

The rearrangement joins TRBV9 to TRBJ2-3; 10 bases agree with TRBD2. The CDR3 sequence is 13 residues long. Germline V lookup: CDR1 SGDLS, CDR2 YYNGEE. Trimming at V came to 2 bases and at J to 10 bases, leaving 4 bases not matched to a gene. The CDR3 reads CASSVTSGAPQYF. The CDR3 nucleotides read TGTGCCAGCAGCGTTACTAGCGGGGCTCCGCAGTATTTT.

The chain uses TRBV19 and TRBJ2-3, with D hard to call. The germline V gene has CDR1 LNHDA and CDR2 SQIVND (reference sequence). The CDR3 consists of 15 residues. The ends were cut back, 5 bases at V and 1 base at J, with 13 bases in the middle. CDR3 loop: CASSPVLGGTDTQYF. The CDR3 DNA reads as TGTGCCAGTAGTCCCGTCCTTGGGGGCACAGATACGCAGTATTTT.

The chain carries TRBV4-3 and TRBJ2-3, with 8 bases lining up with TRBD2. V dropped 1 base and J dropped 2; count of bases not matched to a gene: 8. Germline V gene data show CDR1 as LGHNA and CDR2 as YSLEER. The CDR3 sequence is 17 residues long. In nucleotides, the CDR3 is TGCGCCAGCAGCCAAGGGGATCCGGGGGGGATCACAGATACGCAGTATTTT. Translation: CASSQGDPGGITDTQYF.

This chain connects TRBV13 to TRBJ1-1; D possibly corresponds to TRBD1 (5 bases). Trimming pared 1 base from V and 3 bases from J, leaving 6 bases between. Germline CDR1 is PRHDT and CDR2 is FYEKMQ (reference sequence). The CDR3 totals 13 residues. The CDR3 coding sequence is TGTGCCAGCAGCTTAGTAGGGGACACTGAAGCTTTCTTT. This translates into CASSLVGDTEAFF.

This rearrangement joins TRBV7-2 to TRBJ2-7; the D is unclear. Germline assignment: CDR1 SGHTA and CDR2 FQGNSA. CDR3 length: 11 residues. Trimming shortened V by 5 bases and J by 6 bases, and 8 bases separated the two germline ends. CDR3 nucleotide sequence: TGTGCCAGCAGCCCCCTAGGCGAGCAGTACTTC. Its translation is CASSPLGEQYF.

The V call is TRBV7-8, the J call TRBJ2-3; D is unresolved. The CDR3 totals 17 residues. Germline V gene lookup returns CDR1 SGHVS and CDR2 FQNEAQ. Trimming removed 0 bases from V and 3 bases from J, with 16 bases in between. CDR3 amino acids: CASSLASAWRSTDTQYF. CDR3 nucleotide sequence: TGTGCCAGCAGCTTAGCGTCGGCTTGGCGATCGACAGATACGCAGTATTTT. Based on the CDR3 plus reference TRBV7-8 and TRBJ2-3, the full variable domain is GAGVSQSPRYKVAKRGQDVALRCDPISGHVSLFWYQQALGQGPEFLTYFQNEAQLDKSGLPSDRFFAERPEGSVSTLKIQRTQQEDSAVYLCASSLASAWRSTDTQYFGPGTRLTVL.

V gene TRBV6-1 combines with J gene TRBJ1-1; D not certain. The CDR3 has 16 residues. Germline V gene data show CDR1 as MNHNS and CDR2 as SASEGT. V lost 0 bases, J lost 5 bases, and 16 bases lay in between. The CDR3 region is CASSEAAPFMRTEAFF. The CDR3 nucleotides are TGTGCCAGCAGTGAAGCGGCACCCTTTATGCGGACTGAAGCTTTCTTT.

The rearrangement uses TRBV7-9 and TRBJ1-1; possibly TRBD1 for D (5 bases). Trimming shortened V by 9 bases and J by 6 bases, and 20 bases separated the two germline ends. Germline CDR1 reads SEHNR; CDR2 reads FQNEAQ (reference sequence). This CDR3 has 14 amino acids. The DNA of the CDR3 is TGTGCCAGTGTTCAGGGAGTTCGGGAGGCTGAAGCTTTCTTT. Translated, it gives CASVQGVREAEAFF. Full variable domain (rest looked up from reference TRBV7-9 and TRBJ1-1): DTGVSQNPRHKITKRGQNVTFRCDPISEHNRLYWYRQTLGQGPEFLTYFQNEAQLEKSRLLSDRFSAERPKGSFSTLEIQRTEQGDSAMYLCASVQGVREAEAFFGQGTRLTVV.

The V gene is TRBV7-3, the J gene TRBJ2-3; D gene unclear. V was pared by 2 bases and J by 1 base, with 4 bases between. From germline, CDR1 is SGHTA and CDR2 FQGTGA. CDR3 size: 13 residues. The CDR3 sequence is CASSLEGTDTQYF. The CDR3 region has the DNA TGTGCCAGCAGCTTAGAGGGCACAGATACGCAGTATTTT.

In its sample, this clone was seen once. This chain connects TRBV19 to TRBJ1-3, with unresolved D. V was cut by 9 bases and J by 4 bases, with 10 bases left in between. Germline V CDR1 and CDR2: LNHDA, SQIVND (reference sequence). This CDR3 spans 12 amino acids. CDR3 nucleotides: TGTGCCAGCTTTCGGAGCGGAAACACCATATATTTT. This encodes CASFRSGNTIYF.